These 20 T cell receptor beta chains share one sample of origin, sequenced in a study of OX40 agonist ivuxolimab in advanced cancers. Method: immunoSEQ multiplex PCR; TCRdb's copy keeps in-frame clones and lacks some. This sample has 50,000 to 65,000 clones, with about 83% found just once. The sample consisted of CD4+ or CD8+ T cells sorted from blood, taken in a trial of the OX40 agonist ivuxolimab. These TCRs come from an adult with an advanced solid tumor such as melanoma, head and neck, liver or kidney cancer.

DNA for the CDR3: TGTGCCATCAGGGAGACAGGAATGAACACTGAAGCTTTCTTT. Its protein is CAIRETGMNTEAFF. This chain connects TRBV10-3 to TRBJ1-1, with a tentative D call TRBD1 (6 bases). The V end lost 6 bases, the J end lost 0 bases, and 11 bases lay between the germline ends. This CDR3 has 14 amino acids. Germline V gene data show CDR1 as ENHRY and CDR2 as SYGVKD.

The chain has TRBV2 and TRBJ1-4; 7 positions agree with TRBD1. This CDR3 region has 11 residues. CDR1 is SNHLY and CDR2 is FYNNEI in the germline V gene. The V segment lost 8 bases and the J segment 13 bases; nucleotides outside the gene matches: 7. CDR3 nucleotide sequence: TGTGCCAGCCACCGGGACAGTAGACTGTTTTTT. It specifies CASHRDSRLFF.

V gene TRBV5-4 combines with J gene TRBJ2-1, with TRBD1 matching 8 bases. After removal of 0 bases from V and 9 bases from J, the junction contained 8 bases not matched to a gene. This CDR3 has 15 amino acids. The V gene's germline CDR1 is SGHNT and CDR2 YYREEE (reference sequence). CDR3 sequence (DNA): TGTGCCAGCAGCTTGGCCGCGAAGGGGACAGGTGAGCAGTTCTTC. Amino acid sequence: CASSLAAKGTGEQFF.

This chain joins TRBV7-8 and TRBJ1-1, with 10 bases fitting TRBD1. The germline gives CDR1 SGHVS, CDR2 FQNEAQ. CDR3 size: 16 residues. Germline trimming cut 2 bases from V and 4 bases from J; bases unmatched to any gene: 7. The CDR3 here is CASSLMGTGVGTEAFF. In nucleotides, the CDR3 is TGTGCCAGCAGCTTAATGGGGACAGGGGTAGGCACTGAAGCTTTCTTT.

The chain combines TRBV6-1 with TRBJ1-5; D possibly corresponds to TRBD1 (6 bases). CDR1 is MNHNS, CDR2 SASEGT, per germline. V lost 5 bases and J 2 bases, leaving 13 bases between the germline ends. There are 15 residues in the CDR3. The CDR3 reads CASSPQGNGNQPQHF. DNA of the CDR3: TGTGCCAGCAGTCCACAGGGAAACGGCAATCAGCCCCAGCATTTT.

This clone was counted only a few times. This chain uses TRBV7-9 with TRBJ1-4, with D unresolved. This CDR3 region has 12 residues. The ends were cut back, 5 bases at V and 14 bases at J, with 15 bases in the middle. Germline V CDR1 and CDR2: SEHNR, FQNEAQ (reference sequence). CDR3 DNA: TGTGCCAGCAGCACCCCGGGAGGGTGGCTGTTTTTT. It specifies CASSTPGGWLFF.

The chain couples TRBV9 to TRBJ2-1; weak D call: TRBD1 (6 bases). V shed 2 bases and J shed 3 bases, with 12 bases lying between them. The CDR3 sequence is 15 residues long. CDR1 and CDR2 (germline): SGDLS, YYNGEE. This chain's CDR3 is CASSVTATGYNEQFF. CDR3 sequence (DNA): TGTGCCAGCAGCGTCACTGCGACAGGCTACAATGAGCAGTTCTTC.

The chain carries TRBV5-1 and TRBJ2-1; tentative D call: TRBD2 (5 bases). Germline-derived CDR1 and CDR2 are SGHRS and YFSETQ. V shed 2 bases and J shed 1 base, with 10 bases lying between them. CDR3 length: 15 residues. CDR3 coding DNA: TGCGCCAGCAGCTTAGGAGGAGCATCCTACAATGAGCAGTTCTTC. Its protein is CASSLGGASYNEQFF.

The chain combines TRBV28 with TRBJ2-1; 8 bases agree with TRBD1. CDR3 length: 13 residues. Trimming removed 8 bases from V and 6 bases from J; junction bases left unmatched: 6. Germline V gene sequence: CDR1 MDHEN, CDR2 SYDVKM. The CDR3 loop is CASQTGVRNEQFF. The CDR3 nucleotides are TGTGCCAGCCAGACAGGGGTGCGCAATGAGCAGTTCTTC.

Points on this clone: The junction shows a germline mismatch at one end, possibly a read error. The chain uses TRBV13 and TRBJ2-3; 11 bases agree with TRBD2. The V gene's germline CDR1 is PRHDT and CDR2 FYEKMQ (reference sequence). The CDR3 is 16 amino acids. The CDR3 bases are TGCGCCAGCAGCGCGGGACTAGCGGCTAAATCAGATACGCAGTATTTT. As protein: CASSAGLAAKSDTQYF.

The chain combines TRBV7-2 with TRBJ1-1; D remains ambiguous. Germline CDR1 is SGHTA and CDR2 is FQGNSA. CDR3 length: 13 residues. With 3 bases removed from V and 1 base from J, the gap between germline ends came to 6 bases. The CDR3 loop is CASSLEGNTEAFF. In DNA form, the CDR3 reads TGTGCCAGCAGCTTGGAGGGGAACACTGAAGCTTTCTTT.

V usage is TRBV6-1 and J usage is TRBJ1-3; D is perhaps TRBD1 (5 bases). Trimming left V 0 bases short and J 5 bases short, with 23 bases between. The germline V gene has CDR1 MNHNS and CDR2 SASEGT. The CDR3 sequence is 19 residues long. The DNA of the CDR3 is TGTGCCAGCAGTGAAGCGCAGGGAGTAAGGGGCGGTTTCCGAAACACCATATATTTT. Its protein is CASSEAQGVRGGFRNTIYF.

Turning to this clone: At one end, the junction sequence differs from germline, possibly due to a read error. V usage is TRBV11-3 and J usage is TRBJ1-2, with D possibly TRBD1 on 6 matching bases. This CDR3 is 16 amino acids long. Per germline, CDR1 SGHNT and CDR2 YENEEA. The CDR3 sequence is CASTFRGGHRNYVYTF. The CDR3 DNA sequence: TGTGCCAGCACCTTCCGGGGGGGACACAGAAACTATGTCTACACCTTC.

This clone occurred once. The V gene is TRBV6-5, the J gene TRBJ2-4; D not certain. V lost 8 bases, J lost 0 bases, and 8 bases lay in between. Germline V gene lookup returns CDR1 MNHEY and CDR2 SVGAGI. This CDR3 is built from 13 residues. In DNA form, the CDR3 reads TGTGCCAGCCAAGGCCCAGCCAAAAACATTCAGTACTTC. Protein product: CASQGPAKNIQYF.

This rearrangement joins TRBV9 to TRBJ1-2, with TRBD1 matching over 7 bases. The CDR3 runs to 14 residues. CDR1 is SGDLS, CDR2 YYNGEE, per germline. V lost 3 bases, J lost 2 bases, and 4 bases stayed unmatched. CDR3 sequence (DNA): TGTGCCAGCAGCGCCTCGGGACAGAACTATGGCTACACCTTC. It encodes CASSASGQNYGYTF.

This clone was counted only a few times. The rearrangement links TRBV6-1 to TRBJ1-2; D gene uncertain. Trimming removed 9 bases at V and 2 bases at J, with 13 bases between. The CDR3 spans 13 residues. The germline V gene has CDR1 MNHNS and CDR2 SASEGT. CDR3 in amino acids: CASGRGPNYGYTF. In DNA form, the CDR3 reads TGTGCCAGTGGTAGAGGGCCGAACTATGGCTACACCTTC.

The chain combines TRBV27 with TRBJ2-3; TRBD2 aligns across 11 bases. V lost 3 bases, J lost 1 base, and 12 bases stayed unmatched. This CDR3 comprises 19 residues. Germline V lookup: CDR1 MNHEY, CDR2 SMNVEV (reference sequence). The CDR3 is CASSLFSGRAFRGTDTQYF. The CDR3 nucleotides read TGTGCCAGCAGTTTGTTTAGCGGGAGGGCCTTCCGGGGCACAGATACGCAGTATTTT.

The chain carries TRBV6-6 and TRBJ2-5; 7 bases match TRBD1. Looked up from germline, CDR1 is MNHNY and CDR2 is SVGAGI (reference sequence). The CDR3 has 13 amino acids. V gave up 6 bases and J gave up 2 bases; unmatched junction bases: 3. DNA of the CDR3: TGTGCCAGCAGAGGGGACAGACAAGAGACCCAGTACTTC. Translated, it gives CASRGDRQETQYF.

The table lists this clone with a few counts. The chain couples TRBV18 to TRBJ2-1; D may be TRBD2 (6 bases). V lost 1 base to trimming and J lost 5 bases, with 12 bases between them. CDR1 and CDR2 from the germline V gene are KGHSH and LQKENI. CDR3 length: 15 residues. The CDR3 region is CASSPRGTQDNEQFF. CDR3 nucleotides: TGTGCCAGCTCACCACGCGGGACCCAGGACAATGAGCAGTTCTTC.

The DNA of the CDR3 is TGTGCCAGCTGGGCGGTTGGCGCTGAAGCTTTCTTT. It specifies CASWAVGAEAFF. The V call is TRBV27, the J call TRBJ1-1; the D is unclear. The CDR3 sequence is 12 residues long. CDR1 is MNHEY and CDR2 is SMNVEV in the germline V gene (reference sequence). The ends were cut back, 8 bases at V and 6 bases at J, with 13 bases in the middle.